The present entry profiles one T cell receptor beta chain with its context. What it binds is unknown. This sample is drawn from a study of post-analysis software for immune sequencing data. Overall study: Relapsing-remitting, secondary progressive and progressive-relapsing forms made up the multiple sclerosis disease courses. Overall study findings and caveats: Those samples that were prepared in the same batch co-clustered strongly by F measure. For normalized Chao1 diversity, multiple sclerosis patients scored significantly lower than controls did.

Prepared TCR beta cDNA libraries contained unique molecular identifiers. When about 1 to 11 million T cells were used, they gave some 540,000 cDNA molecules. TCRdb re-called the PCR reads with MiXCR, one entry per CDR3 protein. The sample holds hundreds of thousands of distinct CDR3 sequences, more than 50% seen once. The sample was blood. The sequence derives from a girl between 2 and 10 years old with multiple sclerosis.

Written as DNA, the CDR3 is TGCAGTGCTAGCGGGAGCCCAAACTACGAGCAGTACTTC. Translating gives CSASGSPNYEQYF. V gene TRBV20-1 combines with J gene TRBJ2-7, with D perhaps matching TRBD2 (6 bases). From germline, CDR1 is DFQATT and CDR2 SNEGSKA (reference sequence). V was pared by 3 bases and J by 3 bases, with 12 bases between. There are 13 residues in the CDR3.